This T cell receptor beta chain stems from a study of yellow fever vaccine responses in identical twins. Germline assignment: CDR1 SNHLY and CDR2 FYNNEI. The CDR3 is made up of 13 amino acids. Trimming stripped 4 bases from V and 7 bases from J, with 10 bases between. Via MiXCR, TCRdb re-called the RT-PCR reads, giving one row per CDR3 protein. The sample lists roughly 36,000 distinct CDR3 sequences, more than 50% occurring once. This sequence joins TRBV2 and TRBJ2-2; possible D gene TRBD2, 5 bases. This TCR derives from a woman aged 18 to 35 who received the yellow fever vaccine. The sequencing here drew on T cells from blood (PBMCs), unsorted or a sorted subset (not recorded which), taken before or after yellow fever vaccination (not recorded which). The CDR3 spells CASSGVRGGELFF. Here the CDR3 DNA reads TGTGCCAGCAGTGGAGTTCGGGGCGGGGAGCTGTTTTTT.